This T cell receptor beta chain was captured by sequencing in a study of OX40 agonist ivuxolimab in advanced cancers. Sequencing was performed with immunoSEQ multiplex PCR; in TCRdb, only in-frame clones are kept and a portion is missing. The sample has about 12,000 clones; over 75% are singletons. The source of this sequence is an adult with an advanced solid tumor such as melanoma, head and neck, liver or kidney cancer. The sequences come from CD4+ or CD8+ T cells sorted from blood, collected in a trial of the OX40 agonist ivuxolimab.

The CDR3 sequence: CASSSGTVNEKLFF. CDR3 in DNA: TGTGCCAGCAGCTCGGGAACAGTAAATGAAAAACTGTTTTTT. This chain links TRBV7-2 with TRBJ1-4, with D uncertain. Trimming removed 4 bases at V and 5 bases at J, with 11 bases between. The CDR3 contains 14 residues. The germline V gene encodes CDR1 SGHTA and CDR2 FQGNSA.